The 9 T cell receptor beta chains listed next were all sequenced from one sample in a study of blood T cell repertoires in COVID-19 (dated by TCRdb to 2018 to 2021). The protocol used for the library was the immunoSEQ multiplex PCR assay. The table was pulled from immuneACCESS by TCRdb, which kept in-frame rearrangements only. Such tables lose some clones; where checked, under half of the loss comes from unresolved V genes, and the rest has no known cause. Present in this sample are about 200,000 clones, 86% of which were seen just once. Of the sample, 3.5% to 5.5% falls within the top ten clones. Material: PBMCs or T cells enriched from blood (not recorded which). The receptor set was obtained from a woman in her 30s who had been exposed to COVID-19.

The rearrangement uses TRBV12-5 and TRBJ2-7; no reliable D call. Trimming removed 3 bases at V and 6 bases at J, with 6 bases between. The germline gives CDR1 LGHNT, CDR2 FRNRAP. This CDR3 spans 11 amino acids. CDR3 DNA sequence: TGTGCTAGTGGTTTAGGCGGCGAGCAGTACTTC. Translation gives CASGLGGEQYF.

J is TRBJ1-5 and V is TRBV6-5, with 8 bases identical to TRBD1. Germline V gene lookup returns CDR1 MNHEY and CDR2 SVGAGI. J lost 1 base, V lost 10 bases, and 9 bases had no gene match. The CDR3 runs to 15 residues. The CDR3 region is CATKFTGGSNQPQHF. As DNA, the CDR3 is TGTGCCACCAAGTTTACAGGGGGGAGCAATCAGCCCCAGCATTTT.

The chain links TRBV7-3 to TRBJ2-5; TRBD2 aligns across 8 bases. J gave up 7 bases and V 4 bases, and 5 bases lay outside the gene matches. The CDR3 has 13 amino acids. Per germline, CDR1 SGHTA and CDR2 FQGTGA. The CDR3 DNA follows: TGTGCCAGCAGCTCCGACAGCGGGGGGACCCAGTACTTC. Translation gives CASSSDSGGTQYF.

This chain links TRBV27 with TRBJ2-2, with 7 bases aligning to TRBD1. Trimming took 4 bases from V and 0 from J; bases not matched to a gene: 5. Germline loops: CDR1 MNHEY, CDR2 SMNVEV (reference sequence). This CDR3 region has 16 residues. The CDR3 sequence: CASSSPGQSNTGELFF. CDR3 DNA sequence: TGTGCCAGCAGTTCACCGGGACAGTCGAACACCGGGGAGCTGTTTTTT.

V gene TRBV6-2 or TRBV6-3 combines with J gene TRBJ2-3; a possible D gene is TRBD2 (6 bases). The CDR3 has 18 amino acids. V was clipped by 2 bases and J by 0 bases, with 18 bases between them. Germline V lookup: CDR1 MNHEY, CDR2 SVGEGT. The DNA for the CDR3 is TGTGCCAGCAGTTACCGACCAAAGGACTACCGGAGCACAGATACGCAGTATTTT. It yields the protein CASSYRPKDYRSTDTQYF.

The CDR3 bases are TGTGCCAGCAGCCGGGGGGGAACTAACTATGGCTACACCTTC. Protein sequence: CASSRGGTNYGYTF. V usage is TRBV28 and J usage is TRBJ1-2; D is perhaps TRBD1 (5 bases). The CDR3 is 14 residues long. CDR1 and CDR2 from the germline V gene are MDHEN and SYDVKM. The V end was cut by 6 bases, the J end by 0 bases, with 11 bases between.

J is TRBJ1-1 and V is TRBV7-2, with a possible D match to TRBD1 (5 bases). Trimming took 1 base from V and 0 from J, leaving 12 bases between them. CDR3 length: 16 residues. In germline, CDR1 is SGHTA, CDR2 FQGNSA. In nucleotides, the CDR3 is TGTGCCAGCAGCTTAGTGGCAGGGCTATTGAACACTGAAGCTTTCTTT. This encodes CASSLVAGLLNTEAFF.

The J gene is TRBJ2-4, the V gene TRBV20-1, with D possibly TRBD1 on 5 matching bases. Germline assignment: CDR1 DFQATT and CDR2 SNEGSKA (reference sequence). The CDR3 sequence is 10 residues long. Trimming removed 4 bases at V and 9 bases at J, with 7 bases between. The CDR3 DNA sequence: TGCAGTGCTACGCAGGGCATTCAGTACTTC. It codes for CSATQGIQYF.

This clone was detected a few times. The V gene is TRBV15, the J gene TRBJ1-5; 7 positions match TRBD1. Germline values: CDR1 LNHNV, CDR2 YYDKDF (reference sequence). Germline trimming cut 8 bases from V and 4 bases from J; bases unmatched to any gene: 5. The CDR3 has 13 residues. The CDR3 loop is CATGKTGNQPQHF. The CDR3 nucleotides read TGTGCCACCGGCAAGACAGGGAATCAGCCCCAGCATTTT.